One and the same sample provided the 28 T cell receptor beta chains below, sequenced in a study of T-cell reconstitution after alpha-beta-depleted transplantation in children. As it was prepared, the TCRbeta library received unique molecular identifiers. From the PCR reads, TCRdb called clonotypes with MiXCR, one entry per CDR3 protein. This table holds roughly 240,000 distinct CDR3 sequences, just under 8.5% found once. This material consisted of PBMCs, mostly from graft donor cells, taken 180 days after TCRalphabeta/CD19-depleted stem cell transplant. The receptors come from a male patient aged 10-17 years who had a stem cell transplant for acute lymphoblastic leukemia, so the T cells may come from the graft donor.

This clonotype was detected a few times. The chain carries TRBV29-1 and TRBJ1-3; D is uncertain. Germline CDR1 is SQVTM and CDR2 is ANQGSEA. This CDR3 contains 13 residues. Trimming stripped 4 bases from V and 0 bases from J, with 7 bases between. The CDR3 DNA reads as TGCAGCGTTGCAGGATCCTCTGGAAACACCATATATTTT. This codes for CSVAGSSGNTIYF.

The sample holds a few counts of this clonotype. A single base separates this from a much larger clone, so it may be a read error. This chain connects TRBV5-6 to TRBJ2-1, with D possibly called TRBD1 or TRBD2 (5 bases each). V lost 4 bases to trimming and J lost 8 bases, with 13 bases between them. From germline, CDR1 is SGHDT and CDR2 YYEEEE. The CDR3 has 13 amino acids. The CDR3 region has the DNA TGTGCCAGCAGCCACGGGGCTGTGGATGAGCAGTTCTTC. This codes for CASSHGAVDEQFF. The full variable domain, rest sourced from reference TRBV5-6 and TRBJ2-1, is DAGVTQSPTHLIKTRGQQVTLRCSPKSGHDTVSWYQQALGQGPQFIFQYYEEEERQRGNFPDRFSGHQFPNYSSELNVNALLLGDSALYLCASSHGAVDEQFFGPGTRLTVL.

This clonotype was counted ten times or more. The chain uses TRBV12-3 or TRBV12-4 and TRBJ2-2; D is undetermined. CDR3 size: 14 residues. V shed 3 bases and J shed 4 bases, with 9 bases lying between them. The DNA for the CDR3 is TGTGCCAGCAGTTTCACGGGTTCCACCGGGGAGCTGTTTTTT. Translating it yields CASSFTGSTGELFF.

This clonotype has ten or more counts. V gene TRBV7-9 combines with J gene TRBJ2-4; 8 bases agree with TRBD2. The CDR3 is 14 amino acids. The J segment lost 5 bases and the V segment lost 4 bases, leaving 4 bases of the junction unmatched. Germline CDR1 and CDR2: SEHNR and FQNEAQ (reference sequence). The CDR3: CASSSRGAENIQYF. The CDR3 DNA follows: TGTGCCAGCAGCTCGCGGGGGGCAGAAAACATTCAGTACTTC.

The chain has TRBV5-4 and TRBJ2-1; 10 nucleotides line up with TRBD2. The CDR3 spans 17 residues. Germline lookup yields CDR1 SGHNT and CDR2 YYREEE (reference sequence). V gave up 7 bases and J gave up 7 bases; unmatched junction bases: 17. CDR3 amino acids: CASSDRDNQREGNEQFF. CDR3 nucleotides: TGTGCCAGCTCCGACCGGGACAATCAGCGGGAGGGGAATGAGCAGTTCTTC.

This clonotype was counted at least ten times. The chain uses TRBV18 and TRBJ1-5, with 7 positions matching TRBD1. In germline, CDR1 is KGHSH, CDR2 LQKENI. V shed 3 bases, J shed 6 bases, and the junction held 2 bases outside the gene matches. The CDR3 extends over 13 amino acids. Here the CDR3 reads CASSPGQSQPQHF. In DNA form, the CDR3 reads TGTGCCAGCTCACCGGGACAGAGTCAGCCCCAGCATTTT.

This clonotype occurred many times. The CDR3 DNA sequence: TGCGCCAGCAGCTTGTGGGACCCCGGGGAGACCCAGTACTTC. Translation gives CASSLWDPGETQYF. The chain uses TRBV5-1 and TRBJ2-5; D may correspond to TRBD1 or TRBD2 (5 bases each). The germline V gene has CDR1 SGHRS and CDR2 YFSETQ. Trimming removed 1 base from V and 5 bases from J, with 12 bases in between. The CDR3 loop spans 14 amino acids.

Comment on this clonotype: This may arise from a read error, as a much more abundant clone is one base away. The rearrangement links TRBV29-1 to TRBJ1-4; D possibly corresponds to TRBD1 (6 bases). The CDR3 totals 14 residues. The V gene's germline CDR1 is SQVTM and CDR2 ANQGSEA. The CDR3 here is CSVDLGGANGKLFF. CDR3 nucleotides: TGCAGCGTTGATCTTGGGGGGGCGAATGGAAAACTGTTTTTT. Full variable domain (rest looked up from reference TRBV29-1 and TRBJ1-4): SAVISQKPSRDICQRGTSLTIQCQVDSQVTMMFWYRQQPGQSLTLIATANQGSEATYESGFVIDKFPISRPNLTFSTLTVSNMSPEDSSIYLCSVDLGGANGKLFFGSGTQLSVL.

This sequence joins TRBV2 and TRBJ2-3, with TRBD1 as a possible D gene (7 bases). Germline CDR1 SNHLY, CDR2 FYNNEI. The CDR3 runs 15 residues. Trimming stripped 8 bases from V and 2 bases from J, with 17 bases between. The CDR3 nucleotides read TGTGCCAGCCTTCAGGGGGGCAGTTTCACAGATACGCAGTATTTT. Protein sequence: CASLQGGSFTDTQYF.

This clonotype appeared many times. This CDR3 is CSASAGGREYEQYF. In DNA, the CDR3 is TGCAGTGCTAGTGCGGGCGGGAGGGAGTACGAGCAGTACTTC. V and J are TRBV20-1 and TRBJ2-7; 9 bases align to TRBD2. With V trimmed by 3 bases and J by 4 bases, 7 bases remained unmatched. There are 14 residues in the CDR3. Germline V gene lookup returns CDR1 DFQATT and CDR2 SNEGSKA (reference sequence).

There are many counts of this clonotype. The V call is TRBV28, the J call TRBJ2-5, with 8 bases aligning to TRBD1. The CDR3 extends over 14 amino acids. Germline CDR1 reads MDHEN; CDR2 reads SYDVKM. The trim removed 3 bases at V and 4 bases at J, leaving 4 bases unmatched. CDR3 bases: TGTGCCAGCAGTTTCCGCAGGGGGCGAGAGACCCAGTACTTC. Its protein is CASSFRRGRETQYF.

This clonotype showed up many times. The rearrangement joins TRBV28 to TRBJ1-5, with TRBD1 identical over 10 bases. CDR3 length: 14 residues. After removal of 7 bases from V and 6 bases from J, the junction contained 6 bases not matched to a gene. Germline V gives CDR1 MDHEN, CDR2 SYDVKM. The CDR3 reads CASTLDRGLQPQHF. CDR3 DNA: TGTGCCAGCACCTTAGACAGGGGGCTTCAGCCCCAGCATTTT.

The table lists this clonotype with many counts. The chain links TRBV20-1 to TRBJ2-1; 9 nucleotides match TRBD1. This CDR3 comprises 13 residues. Per the germline V gene, CDR1 is DFQATT and CDR2 is SNEGSKA (reference sequence). J was trimmed by 9 bases and V by 6 bases; bases with no gene match: 9. The CDR3 protein is CSAPGQGEGEQFF. The CDR3 bases are TGCAGTGCACCGGGACAGGGCGAGGGTGAGCAGTTCTTC.

This clonotype was recorded many times. This sequence joins TRBV10-3 and TRBJ2-5, with 9 bases matching TRBD1. Germline V CDR1 and CDR2: ENHRY, SYGVKD. V shed 2 bases and J 5 bases; nucleotides not matched to a gene: 6. This CDR3 has 15 residues. CDR3 sequence reads: CAISEVDRGQETQYF. The DNA of the CDR3 is TGTGCCATCAGTGAGGTGGACAGGGGCCAGGAGACCCAGTACTTC.

This clonotype was counted between two and nine times. The chain combines TRBV18 with TRBJ1-6; 7 bases map to TRBD1. The V gene's germline CDR1 is KGHSH and CDR2 LQKENI. The V segment lost 6 bases and the J segment 7 bases; nucleotides outside the gene matches: 12. This CDR3 comprises 16 residues. The CDR3 nucleotides are TGTGCCAGCTCTCTCGACAGGGAGAGAGGCAATTCACCCCTCCACTTT. It specifies CASSLDRERGNSPLHF.

Ten or more counts support this clonotype. This sequence joins TRBV4-3 and TRBJ1-1; D possibly corresponds to TRBD1 (5 bases). Deletions cut 1 base from V and 11 bases from J, with 14 bases between. CDR1 and CDR2 from the germline V gene are LGHNA and YSLEER. The CDR3 is 13 residues long. CDR3 region: CASSQAQGLRAFF. The CDR3 DNA follows: TGCGCCAGCAGCCAAGCCCAGGGTCTTCGGGCTTTCTTT.

This clonotype has ten or more counts. The gene calls are TRBV5-1 and TRBJ2-3; 10 bases match TRBD2. CDR1 and CDR2 from the germline V gene are SGHRS and YFSETQ. This CDR3 spans 18 amino acids. V lost 1 base, J lost 2 bases, and 10 bases stayed unmatched. The CDR3 protein is CASSLRLAGASPTDTQYF. The CDR3 nucleotides read TGCGCCAGCAGCTTGAGGCTAGCGGGGGCGTCTCCCACAGATACGCAGTATTTT.

This chain connects TRBV4-3 to TRBJ2-7; D is uncertain. CDR3 size: 15 residues. The V end was cut by 0 bases, the J end by 3 bases, with 12 bases between. CDR1 and CDR2 from the germline V gene are LGHNA and YSLEER. CDR3 sequence (DNA): TGCGCCAGCAGCCAAGAATTAAGGGCTTTCTACGAGCAGTACTTC. It translates to CASSQELRAFYEQYF.

This clonotype showed up just a few times. The DNA for the CDR3 is TGTGCCAGCTCACCCACAGCGTCCTCCTACGAGCAGTACTTC. This gives the protein CASSPTASSYEQYF. This chain links TRBV18 with TRBJ2-7; D ambiguous. V lost 3 bases, J lost 0 bases, and 9 bases lay in between. Germline CDR1 is KGHSH and CDR2 is LQKENI. The CDR3 is made up of 14 amino acids.

In this sample, this clonotype turned up many times. CDR3 amino acids: CASSQGTNEQFF. Written as DNA, the CDR3 is TGTGCCAGCAGCCAGGGGACAAATGAGCAGTTCTTC. The chain couples TRBV7-6 to TRBJ2-1, with D tentatively TRBD1 (6 bases). The V gene's germline CDR1 is SGHVS and CDR2 FNYEAQ. The CDR3 is made up of 12 amino acids. The ends were cut back, 5 bases at V and 7 bases at J, with 9 bases in the middle.

This clonotype was counted a few times. The chain carries TRBV20-1 and TRBJ1-6; tentatively, D is TRBD1 (6 bases). The CDR3 has 17 amino acids. V was trimmed by 3 bases and J by 0 bases, leaving 15 bases between them. CDR1 DFQATT and CDR2 SNEGSKA come from the germline V gene (reference sequence). CDR3 DNA sequence: TGCAGTGCTAGTTCGACAGGACGGAGCTCCTATAATTCACCCCTCCACTTT. Its translation: CSASSTGRSSYNSPLHF.

At least ten counts were recorded for this clonotype. This rearrangement joins TRBV20-1 to TRBJ2-7; no firm D call. V lost 0 bases and J lost 2, with 14 bases in between. The germline V gene encodes CDR1 DFQATT and CDR2 SNEGSKA (reference sequence). This CDR3 is built from 15 residues. The CDR3 nucleotides read TGCAGTGCTAGAGATCCGGGCAAGTCGACCTACGAGCAGTACTTC. Its protein is CSARDPGKSTYEQYF.

With regard to this clonotype: This may arise from a read error, as a much more abundant clone is one base away. The DNA for the CDR3 is TGCAGTGCTAGGAAACCGGGACAAATGAACGCCGGGGAGCTGTTTTTT. Translating it yields CSARKPGQMNAGELFF. The V call is TRBV20-1, the J call TRBJ2-2, with D possibly being TRBD1 (6 bases). The CDR3 extends over 16 amino acids. From germline, CDR1 is DFQATT and CDR2 SNEGSKA (reference sequence).

This clonotype has a count of ten or more. The chain is built from TRBV11-2 and TRBJ2-1; tentative D call: TRBD1 (5 bases). Trimming removed 6 bases at V and 6 bases at J, with 15 bases between. CDR1 is SGHAT and CDR2 is FQNNGV in the germline V gene. The CDR3 runs to 14 residues. CDR3: CASSLIPGFNEQFF. The CDR3 region has the DNA TGTGCCAGCAGTTTAATACCAGGGTTCAATGAGCAGTTCTTC.

There are many counts of this clonotype. CDR3 DNA: TGTGCCAGCTCACCAGGACAGATTGGGAAGACCCAGTACTTC. Its protein product is CASSPGQIGKTQYF. The rearrangement links TRBV18 to TRBJ2-5; a weak D match, TRBD1 (6 bases). CDR3 size: 14 residues. Per germline, CDR1 KGHSH and CDR2 LQKENI. The V gene lost 2 bases and the J gene lost 6 bases, with 13 bases spanning the gap.

This clonotype was seen at least ten times. The chain couples TRBV12-3 or TRBV12-4 to TRBJ1-1, with D hard to call. Trimming stripped 7 bases from V and 3 bases from J, with 6 bases between. The length of the CDR3 is 11 residues. This CDR3 is CASTPYTEAFF. The CDR3 DNA sequence: TGTGCCAGCACCCCCTACACTGAAGCTTTCTTT.

This clonotype showed up many times. This rearrangement joins TRBV18 to TRBJ2-5; TRBD1 matches at 11 bases. This CDR3 contains 15 residues. V lost 4 bases and J lost 4; bases outside the gene matches: 5. Germline V lookup: CDR1 KGHSH, CDR2 LQKENI. CDR3 loop: CASSHQDRGRETQYF. CDR3 nucleotide sequence: TGTGCCAGCTCACACCAGGACAGGGGGCGAGAGACCCAGTACTTC. Drawing the rest from reference TRBV18 and TRBJ2-5, the complete variable domain is NAGVMQNPRHLVRRRGQEARLRCSPMKGHSHVYWYRQLPEEGLKFMVYLQKENIIDESGMPKERFSAEFPKEGPSILRIQQVVRGDSAAYFCASSHQDRGRETQYFGPGTRLLVL.

This clonotype was recorded many times. The J gene is TRBJ2-3, the V gene TRBV15; D not certain. The CDR3 sequence is 13 residues long. Per germline, CDR1 LNHNV and CDR2 YYDKDF (reference sequence). The V end was cut by 0 bases, the J end by 4 bases, with 5 bases between. The CDR3 sequence is CATSRDGADTQYF. DNA for the CDR3: TGTGCCACCAGCAGAGATGGGGCAGATACGCAGTATTTT.